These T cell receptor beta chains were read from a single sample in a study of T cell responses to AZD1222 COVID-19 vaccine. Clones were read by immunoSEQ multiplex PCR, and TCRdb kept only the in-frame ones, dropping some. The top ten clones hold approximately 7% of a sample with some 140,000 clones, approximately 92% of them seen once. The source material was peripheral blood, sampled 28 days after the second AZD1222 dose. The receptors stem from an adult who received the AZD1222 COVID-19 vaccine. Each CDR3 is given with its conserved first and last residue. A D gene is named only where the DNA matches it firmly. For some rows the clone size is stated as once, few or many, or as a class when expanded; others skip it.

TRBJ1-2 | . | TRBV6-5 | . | TGTGCCAGCAGTTTGGACAGCTCCTATGGCTACACCTTC | CASSLDSSYGYTF
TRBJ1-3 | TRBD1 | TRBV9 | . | TGTGCCAGCAGCCCCCGACAGGGGTGGTCTGGAAACACCATATATTTT | CASSPRQGWSGNTIYF
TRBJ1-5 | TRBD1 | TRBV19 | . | TGTGCCAGTACCCCGACAGGGTCGGTTGGTCAGCCCCAGCATTTT | CASTPTGSVGQPQHF
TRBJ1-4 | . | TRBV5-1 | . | TGCGCCAGCAGCTTTCAGGGTTCGGCTAATGAAAAACTGTTTTTT | CASSFQGSANEKLFF
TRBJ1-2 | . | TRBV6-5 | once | TGTGCCAGCAGACTGAGTGGGAACTATGGCTACACCTTC | CASRLSGNYGYTF
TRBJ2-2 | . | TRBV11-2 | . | TGTGCCAGCAGCTCCCAGGGGACGAACACCGGGGAGCTGTTTTTT | CASSSQGTNTGELFF
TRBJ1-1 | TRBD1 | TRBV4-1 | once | TGCGCCAGCAGCCTTAGCAGTCCAGGGGGCGAGCACACTGAAGCTTTCTTT | CASSLSSPGGEHTEAFF
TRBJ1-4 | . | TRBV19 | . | TGTGCCAGTAGTATCCCGGGGGAAAAACTGTTTTTT | CASSIPGEKLFF
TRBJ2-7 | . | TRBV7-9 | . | TGTGCCAGCAGCCCCTACAACGACAGGACTCGCGAGCAGTACTTC | CASSPYNDRTREQYF
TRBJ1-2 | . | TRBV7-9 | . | TGTGCCAGCAGCGCCCAGGGAGGGAGTTTCGATGGCTACACCTTC | CASSAQGGSFDGYTF
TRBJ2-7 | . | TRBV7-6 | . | TGTGCCAGCAGCTTTAGCCGGCTTGGGCTGAACCCGTGGGAGCAGTACTTC | CASSFSRLGLNPWEQYF
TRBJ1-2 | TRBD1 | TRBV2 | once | TGTGCCAGCAGTGGGGACAGTACTAACTATGGCTACACCTTC | CASSGDSTNYGYTF
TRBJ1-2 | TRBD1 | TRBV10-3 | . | TGTGCCATCAGTGAGATGTACAGGGGCGATAACTATGGCTACACCTTC | CAISEMYRGDNYGYTF
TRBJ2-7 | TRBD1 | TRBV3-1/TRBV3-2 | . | TGTGCCAGCAGCCCCGGACAGGGGGCGGGCGAGCAGTACTTC | CASSPGQGAGEQYF